This entry concerns a single T cell receptor beta chain. Data came from immunoSEQ multiplex PCR; TCRdb stores just in-frame clones and leaves some out. The sample includes some 1.5 million clones, over 95% of them seen just once. Germline loops: CDR1 LGHNA, CDR2 YNFKEQ. Between the trimmed V and J ends, which lost 5 bases and 2 bases, there was a span of 16 bases. This CDR3 comprises 15 residues. This record belongs to a study of shared clonotypes between healthy human individuals. The clonotype comes from a man aged 30-40 years in good health. Sequences were obtained from naive CD4+ T cells sorted from blood. Described subset: CD45RA+ positively selected. V usage is TRBV4-2 and J usage is TRBJ2-7, with a possible D match to TRBD2 (6 bases). Here the CDR3 reads CASSERRAPTYEQYF. The CDR3 coding sequence is TGTGCCAGCAGCGAAAGGAGGGCGCCTACCTACGAGCAGTACTTC.